Presented here are 28 T cell receptor beta chains from one specimen sequenced in a study of T cells in Graves' hyperthyroidism and ophthalmopathy. Amplified TCR beta CDR3 regions came from RNA transcripts. In the first-round RT-PCR of the TCR CDR3, the HTBI primer set was used. TCRdb called the multiplex PCR reads again in MiXCR, with one record for every CDR3 protein. This sample has 300,000 to 450,000 distinct CDR3 sequences, with around 15% found just once. Sequenced: blood. The receptors stem from a woman in her 30s with Graves' ophthalmopathy.

This clonotype was detected a few times. The chain carries TRBV27 and TRBJ2-1; TRBD2 aligns across 8 bases. CDR3 length: 14 amino acids. CDR1 is MNHEY, CDR2 SMNVEV, per germline (reference sequence). Germline trimming cut 7 bases from V and 5 bases from J; bases unmatched to any gene: 7. The CDR3 nucleotides read TGTGCCAGCAAGATAGCGGGGATTAACAATGAGCAGTTCTTC. Translating it yields CASKIAGINNEQFF.

Worth noting for this clonotype: A much larger clone differs by one base, so this may be a read error. The chain joins TRBV7-3 to TRBJ1-5; D might be TRBD1 (5 bases). Germline values: CDR1 SGHTA, CDR2 FQGTGA. This CDR3 is 16 amino acids long. The CDR3 is CASSQEGPLGNQPQHF. Here the CDR3 DNA reads TGCGCCAGCAGCCAAGAGGGACCTCTTGGCAATCAGCCCCAGCATTTT.

The sample holds many counts of this clonotype. The chain joins TRBV12-3 or TRBV12-4 to TRBJ1-1, with D possibly TRBD1 on 5 matching bases. The CDR3 covers 14 residues. The ends were cut back, 7 bases at V and 4 bases at J, with 16 bases in the middle. The CDR3 DNA reads as TGTGCCAGCACCTCTCCGGGGCGACTCACTGAAGCTTTCTTT. Its protein product is CASTSPGRLTEAFF.

This chain connects TRBV5-6 to TRBJ1-2, with 7 bases fitting TRBD1. Losses at the gene ends were 4 bases for V and 4 bases for J; bases not matched to a gene: 7. The CDR3 loop spans 14 amino acids. Germline V gene lookup returns CDR1 SGHDT and CDR2 YYEEEE. The CDR3 loop reads CASSLTGYIYGYTF. CDR3 nucleotide sequence: TGTGCCAGCAGCCTGACAGGGTACATCTATGGCTACACCTTC. Full variable domain (remainder filled in from reference TRBV5-6 and TRBJ1-2): DAGVTQSPTHLIKTRGQQVTLRCSPKSGHDTVSWYQQALGQGPQFIFQYYEEEERQRGNFPDRFSGHQFPNYSSELNVNALLLGDSALYLCASSLTGYIYGYTFGSGTRLTVV.

This clonotype was detected ten times or more. The V call is TRBV7-2, the J call TRBJ2-7, with 14 bases aligning to TRBD2. The CDR3 covers 16 residues. J was trimmed by 7 bases and V by 5 bases; bases with no gene match: 10. Germline CDR1 and CDR2: SGHTA and FQGNSA. CDR3 sequence: CASSRGLAGVFGEQYF. CDR3 DNA sequence: TGTGCCAGCAGCCGGGGACTAGCGGGGGTCTTTGGGGAGCAGTACTTC.

Ten or more counts support this clonotype. V usage is TRBV28 and J usage is TRBJ1-1, with TRBD1 matching 8 bases. After removal of 2 bases from V and 3 bases from J, the junction contained 8 bases not matched to a gene. Germline assignment: CDR1 MDHEN and CDR2 SYDVKM. The CDR3 contains 16 residues. This CDR3 reads CASSLELDRGDTEAFF. Here the CDR3 DNA reads TGTGCCAGCAGTTTAGAGCTCGACAGGGGTGACACTGAAGCTTTCTTT.

On this clonotype: A much larger clone differs from this one at a single base, so this may be a read error. The chain employs TRBV24-1 and TRBJ2-3; a weak D match, TRBD1 (6 bases). This CDR3 is built from 16 residues. V was cut by 4 bases and J by 3 bases, with 16 bases left in between. Germline V lookup: CDR1 KGHDR, CDR2 SFDVKD. The CDR3 spells CATSEPGQSRTDTQYF. The DNA for the CDR3 is TGTGCCACCAGTGAACCTGGACAGAGTCGGACAGATACGCAGTATTTT.

This clonotype was detected a few times. The V and J genes are TRBV25-1 and TRBJ2-7; 10 nucleotides match TRBD1. The germline gives CDR1 MGHDK, CDR2 SYGVNS. The J segment lost 5 bases and the V segment lost 2 bases, leaving 6 bases of the junction unmatched. CDR3 length: 15 residues. The CDR3, as DNA: TGTGCCAGCAGTGAAGATGGACAGGGGGGACACGAGCAGTACTTC. Translating gives CASSEDGQGGHEQYF.

This clonotype was detected ten times or more. In DNA form, the CDR3 reads TGTGCCAGCAGACCCAGGATACGGAGTAATGAAAAACTGTTTTTT. Its translation is CASRPRIRSNEKLFF. The V and J genes are TRBV25-1 and TRBJ1-4; D unclear. Trimming cost V 6 bases and J 4 bases, with 15 bases left between them. This CDR3 is 15 amino acids long. The germline CDR1 and CDR2 sequences are MGHDK and SYGVNS.

This chain connects TRBV5-1 to TRBJ2-3; D could derive from TRBD1 or TRBD2 (5 bases each). V shed 4 bases and J shed 2 bases, with 17 bases lying between them. This CDR3 has 16 residues. Germline CDR1 reads SGHRS; CDR2 reads YFSETQ. The DNA of the CDR3 is TGCGCCAGCAGCGCTCCACGAGGGGCCCTCACAGATACGCAGTATTTT. Protein: CASSAPRGALTDTQYF.

This chain connects TRBV6-1 to TRBJ2-3; no firm D call. Germline lookup yields CDR1 MNHNS and CDR2 SASEGT. Between the trimmed V and J ends, which lost 1 base and 11 bases, there was a span of 16 bases. The CDR3 is 14 residues long. The CDR3 sequence: CASSEELMRDLQYF. CDR3 sequence (DNA): TGTGCCAGCAGTGAAGAACTTATGCGTGACTTGCAGTATTTT.

The table lists this clonotype with many counts. The CDR3 region has the DNA TGTGCCAGCACCCTGGGGGTAACTAGCACAGATACGCAGTATTTT. This gives the protein CASTLGVTSTDTQYF. The chain recombines TRBV27 with TRBJ2-3, with D possibly being TRBD1 or TRBD2 (5 bases each). The CDR3 length is 15 residues. Trimming took 7 bases from V and 0 from J, leaving 14 bases between them. Germline CDR1 reads MNHEY; CDR2 reads SMNVEV (reference sequence).

This clonotype was found many times. The gene calls are TRBV11-2 and TRBJ2-7; the D gene is possibly TRBD2 (5 bases). The V gene lost 0 bases and the J gene lost 0 bases, with 9 bases spanning the gap. Germline CDR1 SGHAT, CDR2 FQNNGV. The CDR3 covers 15 residues. As DNA, the CDR3 is TGTGCCAGCAGCTTAGAGGGGAGCACCTCCTACGAGCAGTACTTC. Translating gives CASSLEGSTSYEQYF. The full variable domain, in which reference TRBV11-2 and TRBJ2-7 provide the parts outside the CDR3, is EAGVAQSPRYKIIEKRQSVAFWCNPISGHATLYWYQQILGQGPKLLIQFQNNGVVDDSQLPKDRFSAERLKGVDSTLKIQPAKLEDSAVYLCASSLEGSTSYEQYFGPGTRLTVT.

In this sample, this clonotype turned up many times. The V and J genes are TRBV27 and TRBJ1-5; possibly TRBD1 for D (5 bases). CDR3 size: 16 residues. Trimming pared 2 bases from V and 1 base from J, leaving 12 bases between. Germline V gene sequence: CDR1 MNHEY, CDR2 SMNVEV (reference sequence). The CDR3 nucleotides read TGTGCCAGCAGTTTAGGGGGTGGGCTCAGCAATCAGCCCCAGCATTTT. Its protein product is CASSLGGGLSNQPQHF.

Many counts were recorded for this clonotype. CDR3: CASSWTATYEQYF. The CDR3 region has the DNA TGTGCCAGCAGCTGGACAGCGACCTACGAGCAGTACTTC. The chain carries TRBV2 and TRBJ2-7; the D gene is possibly TRBD1 (6 bases). This CDR3 has 13 amino acids. The germline V and J ends were trimmed by 6 bases and 2 bases, with 11 bases remaining between them. The germline CDR1 and CDR2 sequences are SNHLY and FYNNEI.

This clonotype was seen ten or more times. For the CDR3, the DNA is TGTGCCAGCAGAGACCCGGGACAGCCGTACAATGAGCAGTTCTTC. Translating gives CASRDPGQPYNEQFF. This chain uses TRBV13 with TRBJ2-1; 7 bases fit TRBD1. This CDR3 comprises 15 residues. After removal of 6 bases from V and 4 bases from J, the junction contained 9 bases not matched to a gene. In germline, CDR1 is PRHDT, CDR2 FYEKMQ (reference sequence).

This clonotype was seen repeatedly, ten times or more. The V call is TRBV3-1, the J call TRBJ1-2, with TRBD1 matching over 7 bases. Germline-derived CDR1 and CDR2 are LGHDT and YNNKEL (reference sequence). The CDR3 extends over 15 amino acids. Unmatched junction bases numbered 13, after V lost 4 bases and J lost 8 bases. The CDR3 DNA reads TGTGCCAGCAGCCCCGGAACGACAGGGTCAAGCGGCTACACCTTC. Protein product: CASSPGTTGSSGYTF.

This clonotype was found a few times. The chain uses TRBV6-1 and TRBJ2-7; tentative D call: TRBD1 (5 bases). Trimming left V 6 bases short and J 6 bases short, with 12 bases between. The CDR3 has 12 residues. Germline CDR1 MNHNS, CDR2 SASEGT. In DNA, the CDR3 is TGTGCCAGCAGGACAGTAAGGGGCGAGCAGTACTTC. Amino acid sequence: CASRTVRGEQYF.

This clonotype was counted many times. The chain links TRBV6-2 or TRBV6-3 to TRBJ2-5; D not certain. From germline, CDR1 is MNHEY and CDR2 SVGEGT. Trimming shortened V by 2 bases and J by 4 bases, and 14 bases separated the two germline ends. This CDR3 has 15 residues. The CDR3 region has the DNA TGTGCCAGCAGTTACGGTCGCGGAGCTCGAGAGACCCAGTACTTC. It encodes CASSYGRGARETQYF.

This clonotype was recorded at least ten times. The chain is built from TRBV3-1 and TRBJ1-2, with 7 bases identical to TRBD1. Germline CDR1 LGHDT, CDR2 YNNKEL (reference sequence). CDR3 length equals 15 residues. The V gene end was trimmed by 4 bases and the J gene end by 4 bases; junction bases not matched to a gene: 9. The CDR3 reads CASSPRQGVGYGYTF. CDR3 coding DNA: TGTGCCAGCAGCCCCCGACAGGGTGTGGGCTATGGCTACACCTTC.

This clonotype was counted ten times or more. The chain recombines TRBV6-1 with TRBJ2-5, with a tentative D call TRBD1 (6 bases). This CDR3 contains 14 residues. The V gene's germline CDR1 is MNHNS and CDR2 SASEGT. The V gene lost 3 bases and the J gene lost 5 bases, with 13 bases spanning the gap. The CDR3 is CASSDSGEFETQYF. Here the CDR3 DNA reads TGTGCCAGCAGTGATTCAGGGGAGTTCGAGACCCAGTACTTC.

V and J are TRBV20-1 and TRBJ2-3; 8 nucleotides agree with TRBD2. V lost 2 bases and J lost 3; bases outside the gene matches: 13. The CDR3 is 17 amino acids. CDR1 is DFQATT and CDR2 is SNEGSKA in the germline V gene (reference sequence). CDR3 protein: CSARPLAGSGTTDTQYF. DNA of the CDR3: TGCAGTGCTAGACCCCTCGCGGGTAGCGGGACAACAGATACGCAGTATTTT.

The chain is built from TRBV4-1 and TRBJ1-6; D unresolved. V was trimmed by 2 bases and J by 5 bases, leaving 7 bases between them. CDR3 length equals 14 residues. Per the germline V gene, CDR1 is MGHRA and CDR2 is YSYEKL. The CDR3 is CASSQTQNNSPLHF. CDR3 nucleotides: TGCGCCAGCAGCCAAACACAAAATAATTCACCCCTCCACTTT.

This sequence joins TRBV2 and TRBJ1-5, with D maybe TRBD1 (5 bases). CDR3 length: 15 residues. Trimming left V 2 bases short and J 0 bases short, with 8 bases between. CDR1 SNHLY and CDR2 FYNNEI come from the germline V gene. Here the CDR3 DNA reads TGTGCCAGCAGTGAAACCGGGACTAGCAATCAGCCCCAGCATTTT. Its translation is CASSETGTSNQPQHF.

The table lists this clonotype with a few counts. This chain uses TRBV15 with TRBJ2-1; 8 nucleotides match TRBD2. The J call is doubtful: the DNA matches TRBJ2-7 better. CDR3 length: 18 amino acids. Per the germline V gene, CDR1 is LNHNV and CDR2 is YYDKDF (reference sequence). The CDR3 here is CATSRERGGSAYRYEQYF. The CDR3 nucleotides are TGTGCCACCAGCAGAGAACGGGGGGGCTCTGCCTATAGGTACGAGCAGTACTTC.

This clonotype showed up many times. The chain recombines TRBV28 with TRBJ2-5; possibly TRBD2 for D (5 bases). Trimming left V 7 bases short and J 12 bases short, with 21 bases between. The CDR3 is 13 amino acids. CDR1 is MDHEN and CDR2 is SYDVKM in the germline V gene. CDR3 loop: CASTQGRRLAEYF. CDR3 nucleotide sequence: TGTGCCAGCACCCAAGGACGGAGGCTAGCTGAGTACTTC. The full variable domain, in which reference TRBV28 and TRBJ2-5 provide the parts outside the CDR3, is DVKVTQSSRYLVKRTGEKVFLECVQDMDHENMFWYRQDPGLGLRLIYFSYDVKMKEKGDIPEGYSVSREKKERFSLILESASTNQTSMYLCASTQGRRLAEYFGPGTRLLVL.

This clonotype was detected ten times or more. This chain links TRBV12-3 or TRBV12-4 with TRBJ1-1; D gene unclear. The CDR3 contains 12 residues. V shed 6 bases and J shed 9 bases, with 14 bases lying between them. The CDR3 DNA follows: TGTGCCAGCAGCCTTGATCACGCAAAAGCTTTCTTT. Residues: CASSLDHAKAFF.

The J gene is TRBJ1-2, the V gene TRBV2, with D possibly matching TRBD1 (6 bases). V dropped 8 bases and J dropped 10 bases, with 26 bases sitting between them. Germline V gene sequence: CDR1 SNHLY, CDR2 FYNNEI. The CDR3 length is 15 residues. The CDR3 is CASPPGFGGAFDYTF. The DNA of the CDR3 is TGTGCCAGCCCCCCGGGATTTGGGGGGGCCTTTGACTACACCTTC.